The sample holds many counts of the clone carrying this T cell receptor (beta chain). Its antigen is unknown. Quantitative 5'-RACE was performed with molecular barcodes, and it yielded the TCR beta libraries. MiXCR was run by TCRdb on the 5' RACE reads, yielding one entry per CDR3 protein. Here the sample spans about 540,000 distinct CDR3 sequences, roughly 12% being singletons. V lost 1 base to trimming and J lost 8 bases, with 4 bases between them. The CDR3 sequence is 12 residues long. The V gene's germline CDR1 is SGHRS and CDR2 YFSETQ. The source of the sample is a study of CD8 T cells in ankylosing spondylitis. The study's findings and limits: Seemingly distinctive of ankylosing spondylitis blood was a TCR beta motif formed by eight highly homologous variants.

What was sequenced was blood, either unsorted or a sorted T cell fraction (not recorded which). V usage is TRBV5-1 and J usage is TRBJ1-6, with D hard to call. This TCR came from a male donor with ankylosing spondylitis. The CDR3 protein is CASSLNDSPLHF. In DNA form, the CDR3 reads TGCGCCAGCAGCTTGAACGATTCACCCCTCCACTTT.